Shown below are 5 T cell receptor beta chains from a single sample sequenced in a study of T cell responses to AZD1222 COVID-19 vaccine. Produced via immunoSEQ multiplex PCR; TCRdb's table is partial and in-frame only. The table includes 150,000 or so clones, approximately 91% detected once. Here the sequenced sample was peripheral blood, taken 28 days after the second AZD1222 dose. These receptors originate from an adult who received the AZD1222 COVID-19 vaccine.

This clone was recorded once. The chain uses TRBV6-5 and TRBJ1-2, with D possibly matching TRBD1 (5 bases). V lost 2 bases to trimming and J lost 4 bases, with 8 bases between them. The CDR3 runs 13 residues. Germline V gene data show CDR1 as MNHEY and CDR2 as SVGAGI. CDR3 bases: TGTGCCAGCAGTTACGGAGACAGCTATGGCTACACCTTC. It encodes CASSYGDSYGYTF.

This clone was detected once. The DNA is left out, because the CDR3 cannot be placed on it with certainty; the CDR3 is given as TCRdb lists it. The chain has TRBV7-8 and TRBJ1-5. Germline loops: CDR1 SGHVS, CDR2 FQNEAQ. The CDR3 length equals 14 residues, ends included. The CDR3 loop is CASSFGPGKWPQHF.

The rearrangement joins TRBV5-1 to TRBJ2-7, with D unclear. Germline values: CDR1 SGHRS, CDR2 YFSETQ. The CDR3 totals 14 residues. V was pared by 10 bases and J by 7 bases, with 24 bases between. The CDR3 sequence: CAGKPTAWVEEQYF. CDR3 in DNA: TGCGCCGGTAAGCCGACCGCATGGGTAGAAGAGCAGTACTTC. Full variable domain (rest looked up from reference TRBV5-1 and TRBJ2-7): KAGVTQTPRYLIKTRGQQVTLSCSPISGHRSVSWYQQTPGQGLQFLFEYFSETQRNKGNFPGRFSGRQFSNSRSEMNVSTLELGDSALYLCAGKPTAWVEEQYFGPGTRLTVT.

This clone has just one count. The genes are TRBV4-1 and TRBJ2-1; 8 bases fit TRBD2. The CDR3 is 16 residues long. J was trimmed by 4 bases and V by 1 base; bases with no gene match: 6. Germline assignment: CDR1 MGHRA and CDR2 YSYEKL. In DNA form, the CDR3 reads TGCGCCAGCAGCCAAGGTAGCGGGGTGTCATACAATGAGCAGTTCTTC. It specifies CASSQGSGVSYNEQFF.

This chain links TRBV11-1 with TRBJ1-1; 7 bases line up with TRBD1. This CDR3 comprises 15 residues. Germline CDR1 is SGHAT and CDR2 is FQDESV (reference sequence). Trimming removed 5 bases from V and 3 bases from J; junction bases left unmatched: 9. The CDR3: CASSPLTRGDTEAFF. In nucleotides, the CDR3 is TGTGCCAGCAGCCCGCTTACCAGGGGGGACACTGAAGCTTTCTTT.